These 30 T cell receptor beta chains share one sample of origin, sequenced in a study of shared clonotypes between healthy human individuals. Profiled with immunoSEQ multiplex PCR; TCRdb holds only in-frame clones, not every one. Of roughly 2,000,000 clones in the sample, about 95% were seen once. Naive CD8 cells, CD45RO-negative and positively selected for CCR7, excluded terminally differentiated effector memory CD45RA+ cells. The sequencing sample was made of naive CD8+ T cells sorted from blood. These receptors were collected from a man aged 18 to 30 in good health.

Points on this clone: Other DNA sequences in this sample translate to the same CDR3. V usage is TRBV2 and J usage is TRBJ2-5; D is unclear. Germline values: CDR1 SNHLY, CDR2 FYNNEI. With 4 bases removed from V and 2 bases from J, the gap between germline ends came to 5 bases. There are 12 residues in the CDR3. The CDR3 protein is CASSGRQETQYF. For the CDR3, the DNA is TGTGCCAGCAGTGGCCGGCAAGAGACCCAGTACTTC.

This clone came up once. The genes are TRBV30 and TRBJ2-5, with 7 bases fitting TRBD2. J was trimmed by 10 bases and V by 4 bases; bases with no gene match: 12. The CDR3 has 13 amino acids. CDR1 and CDR2 from the germline V gene are GTSNPN and SVGIG (reference sequence). CDR3 coding DNA: TGTGCCTGGAACTCGGGACTATTAGAAGGCCAGTACTTC. It translates to CAWNSGLLEGQYF. The whole variable domain, remainder taken from reference TRBV30 and TRBJ2-5, is SQTIHQWPATLVQPVGSPLSLECTVEGTSNPNLYWYRQAAGRGLQLLFYSVGIGQISSEVPQNLSASRPQDRQFILSSKKLLLSDSGFYLCAWNSGLLEGQYFGPGTRLLVL.

This clone was counted only a few times. Other DNA sequences of this sample code for an identical CDR3. The gene calls are TRBV11-2 and TRBJ2-7; no firm D call. The germline V gene has CDR1 SGHAT and CDR2 FQNNGV. The CDR3 loop spans 11 amino acids. The V end was cut by 1 base, the J end by 5 bases, with 3 bases between. The CDR3 region is CASSLVDEQYF. CDR3 in DNA: TGTGCCAGCAGCTTAGTTGACGAGCAGTACTTC.

The CDR3 sequence is CASRGSRDRGMVEQYF. Here the CDR3 DNA reads TGTGCCAGTAGGGGATCCCGGGACAGGGGTATGGTCGAGCAGTACTTC. The chain is built from TRBV19 and TRBJ2-7; 10 positions match TRBD1. The CDR3 spans 16 residues. Germline assignment: CDR1 LNHDA and CDR2 SQIVND (reference sequence). Unmatched junction bases numbered 14, after V lost 6 bases and J lost 6 bases.

The CDR3 region has the DNA TGTGCCAGCAGTCCTTACGGGACAGGGGGCTACGAGCAGTACTTC. As protein: CASSPYGTGGYEQYF. The V gene is TRBV27, the J gene TRBJ2-7; 11 bases align to TRBD1. In germline, CDR1 is MNHEY, CDR2 SMNVEV (reference sequence). The CDR3 extends over 15 amino acids. V was clipped by 5 bases and J by 3 bases; unmatched bases: 6.

Comment on this clone: Other DNA sequences in the sample encode the same CDR3. The chain carries TRBV2 and TRBJ1-2; no clear D. V was trimmed by 3 bases and J by 7 bases, leaving 6 bases between them. Germline CDR1 reads SNHLY; CDR2 reads FYNNEI. The CDR3 contains 11 residues. The CDR3 nucleotides read TGTGCCAGCAGTGAGGCAGGTGGCTACACCTTC. Translated: CASSEAGGYTF. Filled out from reference TRBV2 and TRBJ1-2, the complete variable domain reads EPEVTQTPSHQVTQMGQEVILRCVPISNHLYFYWYRQILGQKVEFLVSFYNNEISEKSEIFDDQFSVERPDGSNFTLKIRSTKLEDSAMYFCASSEAGGYTFGSGTRLTVV.

The chain carries TRBV11-3 and TRBJ2-3, with D uncertain. The CDR3 length is 13 residues. V dropped 5 bases and J dropped 2 bases, with 8 bases sitting between them. Germline CDR1 SGHNT, CDR2 YENEEA. CDR3 protein: CASSTQSTDTQYF. DNA of the CDR3: TGTGCCAGCAGCACTCAGTCCACAGATACGCAGTATTTT.

The gene calls are TRBV2 and TRBJ2-5; 7 nucleotides line up with TRBD2. The junction had 8 bases not matched to a gene; V was cut back by 0 bases and J by 1 base. CDR1 is SNHLY and CDR2 is FYNNEI in the germline V gene. This CDR3 comprises 17 residues. The CDR3 sequence: CASSEAGLAVIQETQYF. The CDR3 bases are TGTGCCAGCAGTGAAGCCGGCCTAGCGGTGATCCAAGAGACCCAGTACTTC.

The rearrangement joins TRBV5-1 to TRBJ2-1, with a possible D match to TRBD1 (6 bases). CDR1 is SGHRS, CDR2 YFSETQ, per germline. The CDR3 is made up of 14 amino acids. Trimming left V 4 bases short and J 2 bases short, with 10 bases between. The chain's CDR3 is CASSPDSPYNEQFF. CDR3 nucleotides: TGCGCCAGCAGCCCGGACAGTCCCTACAATGAGCAGTTCTTC.

The chain recombines TRBV6-5 with TRBJ1-1; a possible D gene is TRBD1 (6 bases). In germline, CDR1 is MNHEY, CDR2 SVGAGI. With 6 bases removed from V and 1 base from J, the gap between germline ends came to 9 bases. The CDR3 extends over 13 amino acids. Here the CDR3 DNA reads TGTGCCAGCAGGTTGACAGGGAACACTGAAGCTTTCTTT. Translated: CASRLTGNTEAFF.

This clone was seen a handful of times. V is TRBV15 and J is TRBJ2-5; the D gene could be TRBD1 or TRBD2 (5 bases each). V was trimmed by 0 bases and J by 1 base, leaving 9 bases between them. Germline CDR1 and CDR2: LNHNV and YYDKDF (reference sequence). This CDR3 has 15 amino acids. The DNA of the CDR3 is TGTGCCACCAGCAGAGATTTGGGGACCCAAGAGACCCAGTACTTC. It translates to CATSRDLGTQETQYF.

For this clone: The same CDR3 arises from other DNA sequences in this sample as well. The chain combines TRBV27 with TRBJ2-3, with 11 bases identical to TRBD2. The CDR3 covers 18 residues. CDR1 is MNHEY, CDR2 SMNVEV, per germline (reference sequence). J lost 1 base, V lost 2 bases, and 8 bases had no gene match. In DNA form, the CDR3 reads TGTGCCAGCAGTTTACTAGCGGGAGGCCCCCCTGGCACAGATACGCAGTATTTT. It codes for CASSLLAGGPPGTDTQYF.

V and J are TRBV29-1 and TRBJ2-5; maybe TRBD1 (6 bases). In germline, CDR1 is SQVTM, CDR2 ANQGSEA. The CDR3 contains 12 residues. Trimming took off 6 bases at V and 2 bases at J, with 10 bases between the two ends. The CDR3 here is CSVWTEQETQYF. The CDR3 region has the DNA TGCAGCGTCTGGACAGAACAAGAGACCCAGTACTTC.

This chain uses TRBV4-3 with TRBJ2-3; 13 nucleotides match TRBD2. This CDR3 has 16 amino acids. J was trimmed by 5 bases and V by 4 bases; bases with no gene match: 6. CDR1 LGHNA and CDR2 YSLEER come from the germline V gene. Here the CDR3 DNA reads TGCGCCAGCAGCCTTGGGACTAGCGGGATCATAGATACGCAGTATTTT. Its protein is CASSLGTSGIIDTQYF.

The chain uses TRBV6-5 and TRBJ1-3; 7 nucleotides match TRBD1. J gave up 0 bases and V 4 bases, and 6 bases lay outside the gene matches. The CDR3 contains 16 residues. Germline values: CDR1 MNHEY, CDR2 SVGAGI. CDR3 sequence reads: CASSFDRASSGNTIYF. DNA of the CDR3: TGTGCCAGCAGTTTTGACAGGGCTAGCTCTGGAAACACCATATATTTT.

This clone was recorded a few times. The chain links TRBV7-8 to TRBJ1-5; D remains unclear. Germline CDR1 SGHVS, CDR2 FQNEAQ. The CDR3 is 13 amino acids. V was pared by 1 base and J by 6 bases, with 7 bases between. The CDR3 sequence is CASSLVSFQPQHF. DNA for the CDR3: TGTGCCAGCAGCTTAGTGAGTTTTCAGCCCCAGCATTTT.

To note about this clone: At the DNA level, this CDR3 is encoded by other sequences in the same sample as well. The chain employs TRBV2 and TRBJ2-7, with unresolved D. V lost 7 bases, J lost 0 bases, and 7 bases lay in between. Germline-derived CDR1 and CDR2 are SNHLY and FYNNEI. The CDR3 consists of 12 residues. The CDR3 nucleotides are TGTGCCAGCACCGAGGACTCCTACGAGCAGTACTTC. It codes for CASTEDSYEQYF.

The chain uses TRBV2 and TRBJ1-6; D perhaps matches TRBD1 (6 bases). Deletions cut 6 bases from V and 0 bases from J, with 9 bases between. Per the germline V gene, CDR1 is SNHLY and CDR2 is FYNNEI. CDR3 length: 15 amino acids. In nucleotides, the CDR3 is TGTGCCAGCAGGGCGGACAGCTCCTATAATTCACCCCTCCACTTT. The encoded protein is CASRADSSYNSPLHF.

This chain links TRBV6-6 with TRBJ1-2; D remains ambiguous. Looked up from germline, CDR1 is MNHNY and CDR2 is SVGAGI (reference sequence). This CDR3 is built from 12 residues. With 2 bases removed from V and 7 bases from J, the gap between germline ends came to 8 bases. CDR3 DNA: TGTGCCAGCAGTTACAGTGAGGGTGGCTACACCTTC. Encoded protein: CASSYSEGGYTF.

This chain links TRBV4-1 with TRBJ2-3, with TRBD2 matching over 7 bases. V was clipped by 8 bases and J by 6 bases; unmatched bases: 8. The length of the CDR3 is 13 residues. CDR1 is MGHRA and CDR2 is YSYEKL in the germline V gene. CDR3 amino acids: CASGLEASDTQYF. In DNA, the CDR3 is TGCGCCAGCGGACTAGAAGCCTCGGATACGCAGTATTTT.

A remark on this clone: In the same sample, other DNA sequences code for this CDR3. The chain uses TRBV6-5 and TRBJ2-5; 10 nucleotides match TRBD2. J was trimmed by 5 bases and V by 5 bases; bases with no gene match: 8. The length of the CDR3 is 15 residues. Germline V gene lookup returns CDR1 MNHEY and CDR2 SVGAGI. CDR3 sequence: CASSPSGGAGETQYF. The CDR3 bases are TGTGCCAGCAGTCCGAGCGGGGGGGCCGGGGAGACCCAGTACTTC.

The CDR3: CAWSKGEETQYF. CDR3 nucleotide sequence: TGTGCCTGGAGTAAGGGGGAAGAGACCCAGTACTTC. The genes are TRBV30 and TRBJ2-5, with TRBD1 as a possible D gene (6 bases). CDR3 length: 12 amino acids. Germline V gene data show CDR1 as GTSNPN and CDR2 as SVGIG (reference sequence). V was shortened by 2 bases and J by 3 bases, with 7 bases between the two germline ends.

This chain joins TRBV27 and TRBJ2-1; D might be TRBD1 or TRBD2, each matching 5 bases. Looked up from germline, CDR1 is MNHEY and CDR2 is SMNVEV (reference sequence). This CDR3 region has 14 residues. The V and J ends lost 4 bases and 3 bases respectively, with 10 bases between them. The CDR3: CASSSWDGYNEQFF. In nucleotides, the CDR3 is TGTGCCAGCAGTTCGTGGGACGGCTACAATGAGCAGTTCTTC.

This sequence joins TRBV27 and TRBJ1-1; 8 nucleotides line up with TRBD1. Looked up from germline, CDR1 is MNHEY and CDR2 is SMNVEV (reference sequence). V was pared by 5 bases and J by 4 bases, with 6 bases of the junction left unmatched. There are 14 residues in the CDR3. Written as DNA, the CDR3 is TGTGCCAGCAGTCTGACAGGGGTCGCCACTGAAGCTTTCTTT. It translates to CASSLTGVATEAFF.

The chain recombines TRBV27 with TRBJ2-6; perhaps TRBD2 as D (5 bases). Germline CDR1 reads MNHEY; CDR2 reads SMNVEV (reference sequence). The CDR3 extends over 16 amino acids. V lost 6 bases, J lost 2 bases, and 14 bases lay in between. The CDR3 spells CASSIDGLTGANVLTF. CDR3 bases: TGTGCCAGCAGCATAGACGGACTCACTGGGGCCAACGTCCTGACTTTC.

The chain is built from TRBV15 and TRBJ2-1; either TRBD1 or TRBD2 may supply D (5 bases each). The CDR3 loop spans 15 amino acids. CDR1 is LNHNV, CDR2 YYDKDF, per germline (reference sequence). V was shortened by 6 bases and J by 4 bases, with 16 bases between the two germline ends. The CDR3 sequence is CATSTTRGVYNEQFF. The CDR3 DNA sequence: TGTGCCACCAGTACGACTCGAGGGGTTTACAATGAGCAGTTCTTC.

V gene TRBV6-1 combines with J gene TRBJ2-7; a possible D gene is TRBD2 (5 bases). CDR1 is MNHNS, CDR2 SASEGT, per germline. V was clipped by 0 bases and J by 2 bases, with 14 bases between them. CDR3 length: 16 amino acids. The CDR3 nucleotides read TGTGCCAGCAGTGAAGCGCATGCCGGGGAAGCCTACGAGCAGTACTTC. Protein product: CASSEAHAGEAYEQYF.

The CDR3 sequence is CASSSAGPEQFF. For the CDR3, the DNA is TGTGCCAGCAGCTCCGCAGGGCCTGAGCAGTTCTTC. The rearrangement uses TRBV5-6 and TRBJ2-1; maybe TRBD1 (5 bases). Trimming left V 3 bases short and J 9 bases short, with 10 bases between. Per the germline V gene, CDR1 is SGHDT and CDR2 is YYEEEE. The CDR3 has 12 amino acids.

CDR3 in DNA: TGTGCCAGCAGCGCAACGCCAGGGACAGGGGTGCCCTACGAGCAGTACTTC. This codes for CASSATPGTGVPYEQYF. This rearrangement joins TRBV9 to TRBJ2-7, with 10 positions matching TRBD1. Germline V CDR1 and CDR2: SGDLS, YYNGEE. The CDR3 runs to 17 residues. Germline trimming cut 3 bases from V and 2 bases from J; bases unmatched to any gene: 11.

A remark on this clone: Additional DNA sequences in this sample encode the identical CDR3. This chain joins TRBV7-9 and TRBJ2-7; D is ambiguous. V dropped 2 bases and J dropped 0 bases, with 5 bases sitting between them. Germline V gene sequence: CDR1 SEHNR, CDR2 FQNEAQ (reference sequence). CDR3 length equals 13 residues. This CDR3 is CASSLPISYEQYF. DNA for the CDR3: TGTGCCAGCAGCTTACCGATCTCCTACGAGCAGTACTTC.